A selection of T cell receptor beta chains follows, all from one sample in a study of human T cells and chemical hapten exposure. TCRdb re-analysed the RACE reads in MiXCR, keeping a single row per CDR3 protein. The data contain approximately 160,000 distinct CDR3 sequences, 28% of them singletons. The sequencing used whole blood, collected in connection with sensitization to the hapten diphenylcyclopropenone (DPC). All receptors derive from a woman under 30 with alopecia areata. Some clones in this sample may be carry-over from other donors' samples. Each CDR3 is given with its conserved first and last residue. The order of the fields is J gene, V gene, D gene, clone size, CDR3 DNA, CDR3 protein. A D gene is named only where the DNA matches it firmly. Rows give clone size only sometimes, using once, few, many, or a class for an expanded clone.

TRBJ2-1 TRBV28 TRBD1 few TGTGCCAGCAGTACCAGGGACAGGGGGCTGGCCAATGAGCAGTTCTTC CASSTRDRGLANEQFF
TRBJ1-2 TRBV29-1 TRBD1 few TGCAGCGTTGAGGTACTACAGGGGGCTCATGGCTACACCTTC CSVEVLQGAHGYTF
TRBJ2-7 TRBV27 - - TGTGCCAGCAGTTTAGGGAACAGGTACCACGAGCAGTACTTC CASSLGNRYHEQYF
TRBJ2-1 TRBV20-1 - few TGCAGTGCTAGTCAGGGGGGACGGCACGGTGAGCAGTTCTTC CSASQGGRHGEQFF
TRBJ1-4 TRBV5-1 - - TGCGCCAGCAGCTCGACTCCAGCAACTAATGAAAAACTGTTTTTT CASSSTPATNEKLFF
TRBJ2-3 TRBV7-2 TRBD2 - TGTGCCAGCAGCCGCCGCTCTAGCGGGAGTGGGAGCACAGATACGCAGTATTTT CASSRRSSGSGSTDTQYF
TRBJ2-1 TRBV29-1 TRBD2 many TGCAGCGTTGAACGGCTAGCGGGGCGCAATGAGCAGTTCTTC CSVERLAGRNEQFF
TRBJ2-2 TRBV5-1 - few TGCGCCAGCAGCTTGTCCACGTCAGCCACCGGGGAGCTGTTTTTT CASSLSTSATGELFF
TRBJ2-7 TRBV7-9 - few TGTGCCAGCAGCTTACTCAACGGCGAGCAGTACTTC CASSLLNGEQYF
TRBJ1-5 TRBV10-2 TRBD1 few TGCGCCAGCAGGCTAGACAGGGGTACTCAGCCCCAGCATTTT CASRLDRGTQPQHF
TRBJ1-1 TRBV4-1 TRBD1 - TGCGCCAGCAGCCCCCACAGGGGAATGGACACTGAAGCTTTCTTT CASSPHRGMDTEAFF
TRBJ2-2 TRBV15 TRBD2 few TGTGCCACCAGTAGCGGGGGGACGACCGGGGAGCTGTTTTTT CATSSGGTTGELFF
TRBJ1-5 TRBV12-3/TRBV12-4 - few TGTGCCAGCAGTTTAGGAAGGGTAGGGCAGCCCCAGCATTTT CASSLGRVGQPQHF
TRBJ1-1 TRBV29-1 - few TGCAGCGTTGAAGGAGGGGGGCGCACTGAAGCTTTCTTT CSVEGGGRTEAFF
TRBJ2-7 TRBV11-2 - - TGTGCCAGCAGCTTCACACGCACGGGGGAGCAGTACTTC CASSFTRTGEQYF
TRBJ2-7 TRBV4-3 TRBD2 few TGCGCCAGCAGCCAAGGGGGCGGGAGGCAATCCTACGAGCAGTACTTC CASSQGGGRQSYEQYF
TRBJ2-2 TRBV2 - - TGTGCCAGCAGTACGTCCGGGGAGCTGTTTTTT CASSTSGELFF
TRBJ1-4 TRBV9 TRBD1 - TGTGCCAGCAGCATGACAGGGGTGGGGGAAAAACTGTTTTTT CASSMTGVGEKLFF
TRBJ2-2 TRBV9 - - TGTGCCAGCAGCGTAACCATGGATGGCGGGGAGCTGTTTTTT CASSVTMDGGELFF
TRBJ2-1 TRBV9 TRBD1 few TGTGCCAGCACGAGGACAGGGGGGTCCAATGAGCAGTTCTTC CASTRTGGSNEQFF
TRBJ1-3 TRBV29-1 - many TGCAGCGCTATCAGCTCTGGAAACACCATATATTTT CSAISSGNTIYF
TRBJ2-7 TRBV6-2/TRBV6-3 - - TGTGCCAGTGACGGGGATAGTTACGAGCAGTACTTC CASDGDSYEQYF
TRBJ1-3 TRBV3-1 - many TGTGCCAGCAGAACTGGAAACACCATATATTTT CASRTGNTIYF
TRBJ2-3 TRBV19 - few TGTGCCAGTAGCCAACTTTCTAGCACAGATACGCAGTATTTT CASSQLSSTDTQYF
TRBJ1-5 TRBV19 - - TGTGCCAGTACCCCCTGGGGAAGCAATCAGCCCCAGCATTTT CASTPWGSNQPQHF
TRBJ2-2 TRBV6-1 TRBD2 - TGTGCCACACGGGAGATAGCGGGGCTCTCCGGGGAGCTGTTTTTT CATREIAGLSGELFF
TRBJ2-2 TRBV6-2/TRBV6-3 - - TGTGCCAGCAGTTACAGGGGCCTTACCGGGGAGCTGTTTTTT CASSYRGLTGELFF
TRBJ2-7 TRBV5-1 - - TGCGCCAGCAGCTTGTGGAGTAGCTCCTACGAGCAGTACTTC CASSLWSSSYEQYF
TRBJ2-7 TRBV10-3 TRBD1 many TGTGCCATCTGGACAGGGGGCGGCGAGCAGTACTTC CAIWTGGGEQYF
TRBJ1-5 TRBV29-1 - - TGCAGCGCCGTTACAGGGACGGCTCAGCCCCAGCATTTT CSAVTGTAQPQHF
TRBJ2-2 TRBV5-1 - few TGCGCCAGCAACGTAGCGAACACCGGGGAGCTGTTTTTT CASNVANTGELFF
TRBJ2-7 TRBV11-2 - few TGTGCCAGCAGCGCAGGACGGACACCCGAGCAGTACTTC CASSAGRTPEQYF
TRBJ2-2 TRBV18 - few TGTGCCAGCTCACCTAAGGGAAGGAGCACCGGGGAGCTGTTTTTT CASSPKGRSTGELFF
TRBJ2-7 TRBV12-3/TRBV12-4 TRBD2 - TGTGCCAGCAGTCGCACACGGGGGGTTTTGTACGAGCAGTACTTC CASSRTRGVLYEQYF
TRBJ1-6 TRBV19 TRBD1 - TGTGCCAGTAGTATTATGACAGGGAATGCACCCCTCCACTTT CASSIMTGNAPLHF
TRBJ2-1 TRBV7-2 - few TGTGCCAGCAGCTTAGCTCTAGTCTATTACAATGAGCAGTTCTTC CASSLALVYYNEQFF
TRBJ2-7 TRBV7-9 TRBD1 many TGTGCCAGCAGCTTACAGGGGGTGTACGAGCAGTACTTC CASSLQGVYEQYF
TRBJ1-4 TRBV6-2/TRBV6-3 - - TGTGCCAGCAGTTACTCCCGGACCGTTTTCGAAAAACTGTTTTTT CASSYSRTVFEKLFF
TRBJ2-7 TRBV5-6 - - TGTGCCAGCAGCACCTACCGGGGGTGGGAGCAGTACTTC CASSTYRGWEQYF
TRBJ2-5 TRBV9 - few TGTGCCAGCAGCGTAGGGGGACGGTTTAAAGAGACCCAGTACTTC CASSVGGRFKETQYF
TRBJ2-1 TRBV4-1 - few TGCGCCAGCAGCCAAGGGAGTCGGGGAGTCTCCTACAATGAGCAGTTCTTC CASSQGSRGVSYNEQFF
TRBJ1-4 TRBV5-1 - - TGCGCCAGCAGCCGCGCTAATGAAAAACTGTTTTTT CASSRANEKLFF
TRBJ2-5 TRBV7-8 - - TGTGCCAGCAGCTTGATTACGGGACTCCAAGAGACCCAGTACTTC CASSLITGLQETQYF
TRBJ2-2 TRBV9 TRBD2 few TGTGCCAGCAGCCTGTCTAGCGGGTGGAACGGGGAGCTGTTTTTT CASSLSSGWNGELFF
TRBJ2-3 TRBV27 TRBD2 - TGTGCCAGCAGTTTATTTCGACTAGCGGGAGGGCCAGCAGATACGCAGTATTTT CASSLFRLAGGPADTQYF
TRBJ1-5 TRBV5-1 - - TGCGCCAGCAGCTTGTTGGGGGGAGGCAATCAGCCCCAGCATTTT CASSLLGGGNQPQHF
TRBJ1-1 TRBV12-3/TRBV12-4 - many TGTGCCAGCAGTCAAAGGGAAAAGGCTTTCTTT CASSQREKAFF
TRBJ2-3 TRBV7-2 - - TGTGCCAGCAGCTTCTTGTCCGGCACAGATACGCAGTATTTT CASSFLSGTDTQYF
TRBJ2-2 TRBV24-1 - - TGTGCCACAGGGACCGCGAACACCGGGGAGCTGTTTTTT CATGTANTGELFF
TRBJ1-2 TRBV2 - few TGTGCCAGCAGTACCGCCTTGGGCCGGAGGATGTATGGCTACACCTTC CASSTALGRRMYGYTF
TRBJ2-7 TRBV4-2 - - TGTGCCAGCAGCCGGTCCCGGAGTGTCTCCTACGAGCAGTACTTC CASSRSRSVSYEQYF
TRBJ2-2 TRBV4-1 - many TGCGCCAGCAGCCCGTCCCTAGTTAAGGGCGGGGAGCTGTTTTTT CASSPSLVKGGELFF
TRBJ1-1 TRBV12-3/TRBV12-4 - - TGTGCCAGCAGTTTTCAGGGGCCGGTAACTGAAGCTTTCTTT CASSFQGPVTEAFF
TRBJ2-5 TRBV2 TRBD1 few TGTGCCAGCAGCGCCGGACAGGGGACGCAAGAGACCCAGTACTTC CASSAGQGTQETQYF